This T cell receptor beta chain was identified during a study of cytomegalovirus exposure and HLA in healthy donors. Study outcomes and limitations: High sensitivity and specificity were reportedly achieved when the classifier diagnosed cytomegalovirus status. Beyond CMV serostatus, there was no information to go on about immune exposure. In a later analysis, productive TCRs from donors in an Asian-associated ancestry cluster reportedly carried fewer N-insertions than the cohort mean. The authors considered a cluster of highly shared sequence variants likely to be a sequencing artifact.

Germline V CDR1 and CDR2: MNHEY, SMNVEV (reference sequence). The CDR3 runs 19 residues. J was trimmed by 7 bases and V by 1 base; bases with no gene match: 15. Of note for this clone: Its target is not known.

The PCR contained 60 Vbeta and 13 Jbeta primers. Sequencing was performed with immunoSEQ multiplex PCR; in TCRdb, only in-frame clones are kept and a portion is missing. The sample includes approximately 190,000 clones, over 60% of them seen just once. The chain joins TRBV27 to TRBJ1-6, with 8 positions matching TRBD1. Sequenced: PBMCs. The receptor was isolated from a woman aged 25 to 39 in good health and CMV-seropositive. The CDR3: CASSLFSRGQGANNSPLHF. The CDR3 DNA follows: TGTGCCAGCAGTTTATTTTCCCGCGGGCAGGGGGCCAACAATTCACCCCTCCACTTT.